The 20 T cell receptor beta chains listed next were all sequenced from one sample in a study of blood T cell repertoires in COVID-19. Assay used: immunoSEQ multiplex PCR; TCRdb lists only in-frame clones, some missing. The table includes about 200,000 clones, around 90% detected once. The source material was PBMCs or T cells enriched from blood (not recorded which). Receptor source: a woman aged 18-29 years who had recovered from COVID-19.

This rearrangement joins TRBV28 to TRBJ2-2, with 7 bases that match TRBD2. V shed 3 bases, J shed 4 bases, and the junction held 17 bases outside the gene matches. This CDR3 region has 19 residues. Germline-derived CDR1 and CDR2 are MDHEN and SYDVKM. The CDR3 nucleotides read TGTGCCAGCAGTTTCACCTGGGGATCGCGGACTAGTGCCACCGGGGAGCTGTTTTTT. Translated, it gives CASSFTWGSRTSATGELFF. Looking up the rest from reference TRBV28 and TRBJ2-2 gives the full variable domain: DVKVTQSSRYLVKRTGEKVFLECVQDMDHENMFWYRQDPGLGLRLIYFSYDVKMKEKGDIPEGYSVSREKKERFSLILESASTNQTSMYLCASSFTWGSRTSATGELFFGEGSRLTVL.

V is TRBV6-5 and J is TRBJ2-3; TRBD1 might be the D (6 bases). The germline gives CDR1 MNHEY, CDR2 SVGAGI. The V end was cut by 5 bases, the J end by 4 bases, with 13 bases between. CDR3 length equals 14 residues. The chain's CDR3 is CASSLTGRADTQYF. The DNA of the CDR3 is TGTGCCAGCAGTCTAACAGGGCGAGCAGATACGCAGTATTTT.

The chain couples TRBV6-5 to TRBJ1-5, with D perhaps matching TRBD1 (6 bases). The CDR3 has 13 amino acids. V lost 6 bases and J lost 9, with 15 bases in between. Germline V gene lookup returns CDR1 MNHEY and CDR2 SVGAGI. The CDR3 bases are TGTGCCAGCAGGATAGGACAGCCGCGGCCCCAGCATTTT. Translating it yields CASRIGQPRPQHF.

This clone was picked up one time. The chain recombines TRBV11-2 with TRBJ1-3, with 8 bases identical to TRBD1. There are 15 residues in the CDR3. Germline loops: CDR1 SGHAT, CDR2 FQNNGV. V lost 6 bases to trimming and J lost 0 bases; unmatched junction nucleotides: 4. The CDR3 region has the DNA TGTGCCAGCAGAACGGACAGGGCCTCTGGAAACACCATATATTTT. It specifies CASRTDRASGNTIYF. Full variable domain (rest looked up from reference TRBV11-2 and TRBJ1-3): EAGVAQSPRYKIIEKRQSVAFWCNPISGHATLYWYQQILGQGPKLLIQFQNNGVVDDSQLPKDRFSAERLKGVDSTLKIQPAKLEDSAVYLCASRTDRASGNTIYFGEGSWLTVV.

The rearrangement uses TRBV3-1 (or the pseudogene TRBV3-2) and TRBJ2-7; TRBD1 aligns across 9 bases. CDR1 and CDR2 from the germline V gene are LGHDT and YNNKEL (reference sequence). The CDR3 has 14 amino acids. Unmatched junction bases numbered 8, after V lost 5 bases and J lost 6 bases. The CDR3 DNA follows: TGTGCCAGCAGCGTTGGGACAGGGCGTAGCGAGCAGTACTTC. As protein: CASSVGTGRSEQYF.

The rearrangement links TRBV10-1 to TRBJ2-5; 9 bases line up with TRBD1. This CDR3 has 15 residues. Trimming removed 2 bases from V and 5 bases from J; junction bases left unmatched: 6. The germline V gene has CDR1 WNHNN and CDR2 SYGVQD (reference sequence). The CDR3 coding sequence is TGCGCCAGCAGTGAGGTTACAGGGGGCAGGGAGACCCAGTACTTC. This codes for CASSEVTGGRETQYF.

This chain joins TRBV5-1 and TRBJ2-2; D perhaps matches TRBD1 (6 bases). The CDR3 is 16 amino acids. CDR1 and CDR2 (germline): SGHRS, YFSETQ. V dropped 2 bases and J dropped 6 bases, with 17 bases sitting between them. CDR3 sequence: CASSFRDNPRAGELFF. DNA for the CDR3: TGCGCCAGCAGCTTCCGGGACAATCCGCGCGCCGGGGAGCTGTTTTTT.

V and J are TRBV4-1 and TRBJ1-2, with 7 bases that match TRBD1. The germline V gene has CDR1 MGHRA and CDR2 YSYEKL. The CDR3 contains 16 residues. V lost 3 bases, J lost 4 bases, and 11 bases stayed unmatched. CDR3: CASSQDASGGFYGYTF. CDR3 nucleotide sequence: TGCGCCAGCAGCCAGGATGCCTCAGGGGGTTTCTATGGCTACACCTTC.

The chain employs TRBV5-1 and TRBJ2-3; 7 bases map to TRBD2. CDR1 is SGHRS and CDR2 is YFSETQ in the germline V gene. This CDR3 is built from 13 residues. The V segment lost 7 bases and the J segment 4 bases; nucleotides outside the gene matches: 6. The CDR3 sequence: CASGLVPPDTQYF. CDR3 sequence (DNA): TGCGCCAGCGGACTAGTCCCCCCAGATACGCAGTATTTT.

The chain recombines TRBV2 with TRBJ2-5; 8 positions agree with TRBD2. The CDR3 sequence is 15 residues long. Losses at the gene ends were 6 bases for V and 5 bases for J; bases not matched to a gene: 11. In germline, CDR1 is SNHLY, CDR2 FYNNEI. CDR3 nucleotide sequence: TGTGCCAGCAGGATAGCGGGGCTATCGGAGGAGACCCAGTACTTC. Translated, it gives CASRIAGLSEETQYF.

The chain employs TRBV5-1 and TRBJ1-2; D perhaps matches TRBD1 (5 bases). This CDR3 is built from 13 residues. Germline CDR1 is SGHRS and CDR2 is YFSETQ. With 3 bases removed from V and 5 bases from J, the gap between germline ends came to 11 bases. CDR3 DNA sequence: TGCGCCAGCAGCTCGCGGCAGGGATATGGCTACACCTTC. Protein product: CASSSRQGYGYTF.

The chain carries TRBV13 and TRBJ1-5; no firm D call. The CDR3 is 12 amino acids. CDR1 is PRHDT and CDR2 is FYEKMQ in the germline V gene (reference sequence). V lost 5 bases and J 3 bases, leaving 5 bases between the germline ends. This CDR3 reads CASSLINQPQHF. CDR3 coding DNA: TGTGCCAGCAGCCTTATCAATCAGCCCCAGCATTTT.

The CDR3 loop is CASSMGRPPNTEAFF. CDR3 DNA sequence: TGTGCCAGTAGTATGGGGAGACCGCCGAACACTGAAGCTTTCTTT. The V call is TRBV19, the J call TRBJ1-1; D is uncertain. Deletions cut 3 bases from V and 1 base from J, with 12 bases between. Germline loops: CDR1 LNHDA, CDR2 SQIVND (reference sequence). The CDR3 is made up of 15 amino acids.

The chain has TRBV7-2 and TRBJ1-2; TRBD1 agrees at 8 bases. The CDR3 runs to 15 residues. The V and J ends lost 0 bases and 5 bases, in that order; junction bases with no gene match: 5. The germline V gene has CDR1 SGHTA and CDR2 FQGNSA. CDR3 residues: CASSLALGQGYGYTF. The CDR3 bases are TGTGCCAGCAGCTTAGCGCTAGGACAGGGATATGGCTACACCTTC.

Worth noting for this clone: The same CDR3 can be traced to other DNA sequences in this sample. This chain links TRBV9 with TRBJ2-5; 12 nucleotides line up with TRBD1. This CDR3 spans 15 amino acids. The J segment lost 4 bases and the V segment lost 3 bases, leaving 4 bases of the junction unmatched. Germline CDR1 reads SGDLS; CDR2 reads YYNGEE. In DNA form, the CDR3 reads TGTGCCAGCAGCGCCGGGACAGGGGGCGTAGAGACCCAGTACTTC. It specifies CASSAGTGGVETQYF.

The gene calls are TRBV28 and TRBJ1-1; a weak D match, TRBD1 (5 bases). V lost 4 bases and J 1 base, leaving 31 bases between the germline ends. The CDR3 spans 21 residues. The germline V gene encodes CDR1 MDHEN and CDR2 SYDVKM. In DNA, the CDR3 is TGTGCCAGCAGTTCGGAAATTTTCTATCATCGACAGAGGCAGGGGAACACTGAAGCTTTCTTT. Protein product: CASSSEIFYHRQRQGNTEAFF.

This chain links TRBV5-4 with TRBJ2-5; TRBD2 might be the D (6 bases). V gave up 4 bases and J gave up 4 bases, with 17 bases separating them. The CDR3 totals 15 residues. CDR1 and CDR2 from the germline V gene are SGHNT and YYREEE (reference sequence). CDR3 DNA: TGTGCCAGCAGCCGGGACCCCGGAGGGGTAGAGACCCAGTACTTC. It codes for CASSRDPGGVETQYF.

The chain links TRBV2 to TRBJ1-6; D gene uncertain. The CDR3 loop spans 16 amino acids. Germline assignment: CDR1 SNHLY and CDR2 FYNNEI. Trimming shortened V by 3 bases and J by 6 bases, and 15 bases separated the two germline ends. This CDR3 is CASSDLRVTANSPLHF. The CDR3 nucleotides read TGTGCCAGCAGTGACTTGCGTGTTACAGCTAATTCACCCCTCCACTTT.

The CDR3 protein is CASSLGPGWKAFF. CDR3 DNA sequence: TGTGCCAGCAGCTTAGGACCAGGGTGGAAAGCTTTCTTT. This sequence joins TRBV7-8 and TRBJ1-1; maybe TRBD1 (5 bases). The V gene lost 1 base and the J gene lost 9 bases, with 12 bases spanning the gap. Germline V CDR1 and CDR2: SGHVS, FQNEAQ. The CDR3 loop spans 13 amino acids.

The rearrangement links TRBV19 to TRBJ2-7; 7 bases match TRBD1. Trimming cost V 3 bases and J 3 bases; bases outside gene matches: 11. Germline CDR1 and CDR2: LNHDA and SQIVND (reference sequence). The CDR3 runs to 16 residues. In DNA form, the CDR3 reads TGTGCCAGTAGTATGCGACCGGGACAGTTCGTCTACGAGCAGTACTTC. Translated, it gives CASSMRPGQFVYEQYF.